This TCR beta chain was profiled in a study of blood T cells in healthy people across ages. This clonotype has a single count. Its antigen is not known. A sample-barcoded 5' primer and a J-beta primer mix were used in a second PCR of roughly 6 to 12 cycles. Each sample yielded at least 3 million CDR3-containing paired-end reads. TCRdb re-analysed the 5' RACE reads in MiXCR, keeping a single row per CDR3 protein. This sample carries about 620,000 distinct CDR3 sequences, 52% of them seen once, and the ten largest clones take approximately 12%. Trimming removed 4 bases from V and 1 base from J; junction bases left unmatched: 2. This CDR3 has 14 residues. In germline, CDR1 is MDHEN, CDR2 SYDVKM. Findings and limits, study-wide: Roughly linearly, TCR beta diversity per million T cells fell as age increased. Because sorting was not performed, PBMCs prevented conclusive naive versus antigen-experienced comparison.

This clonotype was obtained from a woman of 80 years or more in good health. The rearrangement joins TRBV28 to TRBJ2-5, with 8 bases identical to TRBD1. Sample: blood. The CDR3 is CASSWTGLQETQYF. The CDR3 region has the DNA TGTGCCAGCAGTTGGACAGGGCTCCAAGAGACCCAGTACTTC.